This TCR beta chain was observed in a study of shared clonotypes between healthy human individuals. The CDR3 consists of 15 residues. V dropped 5 bases and J dropped 5 bases, with 15 bases sitting between them. Germline assignment: CDR1 ENHRY and CDR2 SYGVKD. Execution of the assay was at deep level. Replicate PCRs run on sorted subsets employed around 200 ng DNA, approximately 30,000 T cell genomes. Sequenced by immunoSEQ multiplex PCR; TCRdb stores in-frame clones only, minus some. The data show more than 2,000,000 clones, with about 92% seen just once and about 0.37% held by the top ten. This sequence originates from a man between 18 and 35 years old in good health. Some clones in this sample may be carry-over from other donors' samples. This sequence joins TRBV10-3 and TRBJ2-2, with a weak D call TRBD2 (6 bases). The sample taken for sequencing was naive CD4+ T cells from PBMCs. The subset here: CD45RA+ positively selected. The CDR3: CAISPRGGRTGELFF. The CDR3 region has the DNA TGTGCCATCAGTCCTCGAGGAGGGAGGACCGGGGAGCTGTTTTTT.